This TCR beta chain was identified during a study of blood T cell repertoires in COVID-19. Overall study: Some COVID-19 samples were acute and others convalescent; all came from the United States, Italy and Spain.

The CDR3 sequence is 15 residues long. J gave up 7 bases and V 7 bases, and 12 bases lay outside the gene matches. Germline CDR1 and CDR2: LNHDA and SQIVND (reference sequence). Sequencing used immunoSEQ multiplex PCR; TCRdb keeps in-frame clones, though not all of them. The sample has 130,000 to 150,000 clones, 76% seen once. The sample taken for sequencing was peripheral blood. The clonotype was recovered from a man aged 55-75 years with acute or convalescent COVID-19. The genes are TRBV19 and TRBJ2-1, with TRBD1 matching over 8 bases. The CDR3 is CASTIGQGPLNEQFF. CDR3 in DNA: TGTGCCAGTACCATCGGACAGGGCCCTTTAAATGAGCAGTTCTTC.